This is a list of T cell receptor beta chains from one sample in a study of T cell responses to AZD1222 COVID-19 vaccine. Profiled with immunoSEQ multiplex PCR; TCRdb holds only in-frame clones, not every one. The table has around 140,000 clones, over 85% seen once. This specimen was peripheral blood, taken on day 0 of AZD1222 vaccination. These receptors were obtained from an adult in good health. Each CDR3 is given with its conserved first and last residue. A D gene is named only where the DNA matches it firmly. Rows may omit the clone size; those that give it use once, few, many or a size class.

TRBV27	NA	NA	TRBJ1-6	TGTGCCAGCAGTTTCTTCGGGGACAATTCACCCCTCCACTTT	CASSFFGDNSPLHF
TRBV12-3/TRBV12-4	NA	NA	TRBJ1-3	TGTGCCAGCAGTCTAGGAGGAAACACCATATATTTT	CASSLGGNTIYF
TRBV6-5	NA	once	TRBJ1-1	TGTGCAAGTCGGGACATCCTGAACACTGAAGCTTTCTTT	CASRDILNTEAFF
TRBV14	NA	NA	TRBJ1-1	TGTGCCAGCAGTTCCAAGGTCGATCTCAGGGGTGCCACTGAAGCTTTCTTT	CASSSKVDLRGATEAFF
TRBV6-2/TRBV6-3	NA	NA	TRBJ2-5	TGTGCCAGCAGCTCGATCTTCGGGGCCCAAGAGACCCAGTACTTC	CASSSIFGAQETQYF
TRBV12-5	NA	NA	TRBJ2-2	TGTGCTAGTGGTATAGGACAGAAGCTAGCACCGGGGGAGCTGTTTTTT	CASGIGQKLAPGELFF
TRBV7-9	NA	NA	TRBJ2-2	TGTGCCAGCAGCTCGACCCATTTCGTAGGGGAGCTGTTTTTT	CASSSTHFVGELFF
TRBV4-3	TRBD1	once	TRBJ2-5	TGCGCCAGCAGCCAAGATCGGACAGGGGGGACCCAGTACTTC	CASSQDRTGGTQYF
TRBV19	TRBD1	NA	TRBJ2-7	TGTGCCAGTAGTATAAGGTCGGGACAGGGTTTTCCCTACGAGCAGTACTTC	CASSIRSGQGFPYEQYF
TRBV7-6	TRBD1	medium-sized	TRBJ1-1	TGTGCCAGCAGCCTAACCAGGGGGGTGTCGGCTTTCTTT	CASSLTRGVSAFF
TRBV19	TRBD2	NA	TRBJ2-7	TGTGCCAGTAGTATCACTAGCGATTACGAGCAGTACTTC	CASSITSDYEQYF
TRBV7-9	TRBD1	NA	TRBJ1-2	TGTGCCAGCAGCCCCCGGGAGGGGGCTTATGGCTACACCTTC	CASSPREGAYGYTF
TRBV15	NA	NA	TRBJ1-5	TGTGCCACCAGGTCCTTAGGCTTAAATCAGCCCCAGCATTTT	CATRSLGLNQPQHF
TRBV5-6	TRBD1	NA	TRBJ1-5	TGTGCCAGCAGCCGTCAGGGGGGATTAGATAGCAATCAGCCCCAGCATTTT	CASSRQGGLDSNQPQHF
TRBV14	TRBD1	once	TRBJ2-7	TGTGCCAGCAGCCCGACTTTGAATCCGGGACAGGGATTTTACGAGCAGTACTTC	CASSPTLNPGQGFYEQYF
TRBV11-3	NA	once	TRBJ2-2	TGTGCCAGCAGTGATCCGGGCGGGGTGAACACCGGGGAGCTGTTTTTT	CASSDPGGVNTGELFF
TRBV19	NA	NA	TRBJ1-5	TGTGCCAGTAGCCTGGGGGGGCATAGCAATCAGCCCCAGCATTTT	CASSLGGHSNQPQHF